This paragraph covers one T cell receptor beta chain sequence. This CDR3 has 14 amino acids. Per germline, CDR1 MGHRA and CDR2 YSYEKL. V gave up 7 bases and J gave up 2 bases, with 13 bases separating them. Some clones are missing from TCRdb's copy, which holds only in-frame ones; the method was immunoSEQ multiplex PCR. The data hold about 58,000 clones, with roughly 92% observed a single time. This entry is derived from a study of control samples from healthy donors and cancer patients. The sequence was collected from a man under 40 in good health. The sample was blood. The rearrangement joins TRBV4-1 to TRBJ2-3; D assignment may be TRBD1 or TRBD2 (5 bases each). The CDR3 here is CASTRGDLTDTQYF. In DNA, the CDR3 is TGCGCCAGCACCCGAGGGGACCTCACAGATACGCAGTATTTT.